This TCR beta chain was identified during a study of PD-1 blockade in classical Hodgkin lymphoma. CDR3 length: 17 amino acids. Trimming took 7 bases from V and 2 from J, leaving 23 bases between them. Germline assignment: CDR1 SGDLS and CDR2 YYNGEE. Here immunoSEQ multiplex PCR was the method, and the copy in TCRdb shows in-frame clones only, minus some. The repertoire holds some 30,000 clones, with roughly 87% as singletons. The time point is: cycle 4 day 1 (C4D1), after 6 weeks of nivolumab. Relapse after autologous stem cell transplantation occurred in every patient, and brentuximab vedotin exposure varied.

The V gene is TRBV9, the J gene TRBJ2-3, with D maybe TRBD1 (5 bases). Sequences were derived from peripheral blood mononuclear cells (PBMCs), sampled before the fourth cycle of nivolumab. This receptor was taken from a human donor with classical Hodgkin lymphoma. This chain's CDR3 is CASSKQMGQRSTDTQYF. The DNA for the CDR3 is TGTGCCAGCTCCAAACAGATGGGGCAAAGGTCCACAGATACGCAGTATTTT.